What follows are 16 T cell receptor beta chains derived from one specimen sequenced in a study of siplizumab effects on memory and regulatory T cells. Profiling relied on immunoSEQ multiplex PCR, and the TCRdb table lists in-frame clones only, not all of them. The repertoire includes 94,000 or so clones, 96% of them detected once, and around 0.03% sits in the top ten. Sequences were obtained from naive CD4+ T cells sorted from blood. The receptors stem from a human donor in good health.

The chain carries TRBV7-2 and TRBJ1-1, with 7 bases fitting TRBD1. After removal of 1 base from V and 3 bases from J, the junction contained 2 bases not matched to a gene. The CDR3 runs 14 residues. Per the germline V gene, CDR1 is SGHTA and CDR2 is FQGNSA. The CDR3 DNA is TGTGCCAGCAGCTTAGGACAGGGTTACACTGAAGCTTTCTTT. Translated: CASSLGQGYTEAFF.

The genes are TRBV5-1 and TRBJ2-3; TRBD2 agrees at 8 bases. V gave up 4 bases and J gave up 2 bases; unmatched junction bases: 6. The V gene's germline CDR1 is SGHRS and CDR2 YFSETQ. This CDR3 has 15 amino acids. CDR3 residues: CASSVARGATDTQYF. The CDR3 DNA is TGCGCCAGCAGCGTTGCGCGGGGGGCCACAGATACGCAGTATTTT.

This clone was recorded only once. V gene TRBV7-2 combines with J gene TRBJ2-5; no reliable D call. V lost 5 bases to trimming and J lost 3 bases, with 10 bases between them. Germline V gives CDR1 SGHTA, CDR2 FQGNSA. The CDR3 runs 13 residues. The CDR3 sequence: CASSPGRKETQYF. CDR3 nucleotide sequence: TGTGCCAGCAGCCCCGGACGCAAAGAGACCCAGTACTTC.

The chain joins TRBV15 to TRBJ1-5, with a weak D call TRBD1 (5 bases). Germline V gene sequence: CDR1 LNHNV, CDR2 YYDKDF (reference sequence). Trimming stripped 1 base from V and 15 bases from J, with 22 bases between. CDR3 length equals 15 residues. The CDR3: CATSRASRDSQPRHF. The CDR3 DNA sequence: TGTGCCACCAGCAGAGCTAGTCGCGACAGCCAGCCTAGGCATTTT.

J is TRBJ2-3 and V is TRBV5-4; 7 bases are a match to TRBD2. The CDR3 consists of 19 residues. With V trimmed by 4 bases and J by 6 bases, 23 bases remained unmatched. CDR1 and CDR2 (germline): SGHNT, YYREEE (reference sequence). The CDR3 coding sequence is TGTGCCAGCAGCCCGGGGGGAGTAGCGGGCACAATCAGGACGGATACGCAGTATTTT. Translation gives CASSPGGVAGTIRTDTQYF.

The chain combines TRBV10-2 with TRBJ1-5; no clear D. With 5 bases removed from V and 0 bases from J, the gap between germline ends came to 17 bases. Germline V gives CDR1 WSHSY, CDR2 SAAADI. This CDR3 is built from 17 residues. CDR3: CASSPQEIGHSNQPQHF. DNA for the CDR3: TGCGCCAGCAGTCCGCAAGAAATCGGGCATAGCAATCAGCCCCAGCATTTT.

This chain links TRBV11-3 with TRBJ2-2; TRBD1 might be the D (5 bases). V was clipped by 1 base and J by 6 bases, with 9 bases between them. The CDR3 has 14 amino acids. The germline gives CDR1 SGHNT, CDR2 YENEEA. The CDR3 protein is CASSLAGASGELFF. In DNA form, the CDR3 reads TGTGCCAGCAGCTTAGCTGGGGCTTCCGGGGAGCTGTTTTTT.

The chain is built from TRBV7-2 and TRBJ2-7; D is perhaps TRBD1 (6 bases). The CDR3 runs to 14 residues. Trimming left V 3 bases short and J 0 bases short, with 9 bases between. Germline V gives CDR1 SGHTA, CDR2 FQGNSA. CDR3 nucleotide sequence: TGTGCCAGCAGCTTGACAGGTAACTCCTACGAGCAGTACTTC. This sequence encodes CASSLTGNSYEQYF.

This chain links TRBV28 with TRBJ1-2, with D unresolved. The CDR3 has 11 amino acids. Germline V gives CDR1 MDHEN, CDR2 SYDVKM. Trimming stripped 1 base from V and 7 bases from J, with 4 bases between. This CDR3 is CASSLSSGYTF. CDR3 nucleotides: TGTGCCAGCAGTTTATCTAGTGGCTACACCTTC.

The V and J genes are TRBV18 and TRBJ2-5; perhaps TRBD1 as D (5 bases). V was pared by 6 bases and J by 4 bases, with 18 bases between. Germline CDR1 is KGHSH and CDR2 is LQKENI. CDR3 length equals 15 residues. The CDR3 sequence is CASSPRRGGVETQYF. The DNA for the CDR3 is TGTGCCAGCTCCCCCAGAAGGGGTGGGGTAGAGACCCAGTACTTC. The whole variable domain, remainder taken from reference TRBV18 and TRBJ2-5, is NAGVMQNPRHLVRRRGQEARLRCSPMKGHSHVYWYRQLPEEGLKFMVYLQKENIIDESGMPKERFSAEFPKEGPSILRIQQVVRGDSAAYFCASSPRRGGVETQYFGPGTRLLVL.

The CDR3 is CASSSDPGGTQYF. The CDR3 region has the DNA TGTGCCAGCAGCTCCGACCCCGGCGGTACGCAGTATTTT. The chain employs TRBV7-7 and TRBJ2-3; D is unresolved. Per germline, CDR1 SSHAT and CDR2 FNYEAQ (reference sequence). Trimming cost V 4 bases and J 8 bases, with 13 bases left between them. The CDR3 totals 13 residues.

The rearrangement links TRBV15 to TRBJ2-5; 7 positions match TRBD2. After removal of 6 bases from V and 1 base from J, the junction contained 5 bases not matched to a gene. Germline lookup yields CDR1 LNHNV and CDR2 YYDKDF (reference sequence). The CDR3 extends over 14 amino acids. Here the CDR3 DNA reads TGTGCCACCAGTGTGGGACTACTCCAAGAGACCCAGTACTTC. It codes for CATSVGLLQETQYF.

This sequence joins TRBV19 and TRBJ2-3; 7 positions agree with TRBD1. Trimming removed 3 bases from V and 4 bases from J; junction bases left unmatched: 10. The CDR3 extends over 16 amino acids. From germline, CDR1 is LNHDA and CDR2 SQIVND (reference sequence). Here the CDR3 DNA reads TGTGCCAGTAGTATTTGGAGACAGGGTATCGCAGATACGCAGTATTTT. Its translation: CASSIWRQGIADTQYF.

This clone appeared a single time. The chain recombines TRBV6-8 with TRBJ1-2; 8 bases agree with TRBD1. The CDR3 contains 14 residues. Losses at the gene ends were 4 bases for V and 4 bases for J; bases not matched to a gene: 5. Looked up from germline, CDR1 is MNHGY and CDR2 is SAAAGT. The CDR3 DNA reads TGTGCCAGCAGTTCAGGGGGCTCGGTCTATGGCTACACCTTC. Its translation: CASSSGGSVYGYTF.

CDR3 loop: CASSKPEGWDEKLFF. For the CDR3, the DNA is TGTGCCAGCAGCAAGCCGGAGGGGTGGGATGAAAAACTGTTTTTT. The gene calls are TRBV7-9 and TRBJ1-4, with a weak D call TRBD1 (5 bases). V lost 5 bases to trimming and J lost 6 bases, with 16 bases between them. The CDR3 consists of 15 residues. From germline, CDR1 is SEHNR and CDR2 FQNEAQ (reference sequence).

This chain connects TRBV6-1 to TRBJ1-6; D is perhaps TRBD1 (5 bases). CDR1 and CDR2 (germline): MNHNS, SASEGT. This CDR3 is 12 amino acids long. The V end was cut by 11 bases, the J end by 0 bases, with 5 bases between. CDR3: CAGTSYNSPLHF. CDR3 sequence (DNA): TGTGCCGGGACCTCCTATAATTCACCCCTCCACTTT.